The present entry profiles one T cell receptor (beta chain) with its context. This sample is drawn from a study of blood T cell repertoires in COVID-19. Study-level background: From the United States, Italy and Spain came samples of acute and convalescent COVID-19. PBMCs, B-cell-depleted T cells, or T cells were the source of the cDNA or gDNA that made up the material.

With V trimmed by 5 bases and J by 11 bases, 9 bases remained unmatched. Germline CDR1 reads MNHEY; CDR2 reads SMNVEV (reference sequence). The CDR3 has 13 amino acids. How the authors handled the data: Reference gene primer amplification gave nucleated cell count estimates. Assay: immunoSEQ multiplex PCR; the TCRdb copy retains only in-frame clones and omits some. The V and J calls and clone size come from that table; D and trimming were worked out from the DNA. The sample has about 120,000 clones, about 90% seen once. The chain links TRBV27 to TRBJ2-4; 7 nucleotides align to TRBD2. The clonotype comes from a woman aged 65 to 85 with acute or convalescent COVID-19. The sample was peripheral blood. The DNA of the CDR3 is TGTGCCAGCAGTGCAACTGAGCGGGAAGTTCAGTACTTC. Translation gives CASSATEREVQYF.